This T cell receptor (beta chain) was captured in a study of blood T cell repertoires in COVID-19. Study summary: Spain, Italy and the United States supplied samples that represented acute and convalescent COVID-19.

This clone was observed a handful of times. Only in-frame clones appear in the TCRdb table, and some are missing; sequencing was by immunoSEQ multiplex PCR. Of 110,000 to 150,000 clones listed, around 80% are singletons. CDR1 is MGHRA, CDR2 YSYEKL, per germline. This CDR3 region has 16 residues. V gave up 2 bases and J gave up 6 bases, with 19 bases separating them. The sequence derives from a woman older than 75 in a cohort sampled during active or convalescent COVID-19. The chain is built from TRBV4-1 and TRBJ1-2, with D tentatively TRBD1 (5 bases). Sequenced material: peripheral blood. CDR3 residues: CASSQPLRGTGDGYTF. DNA of the CDR3: TGCGCCAGCAGCCAACCCCTCCGCGGAACGGGGGATGGCTACACCTTC.